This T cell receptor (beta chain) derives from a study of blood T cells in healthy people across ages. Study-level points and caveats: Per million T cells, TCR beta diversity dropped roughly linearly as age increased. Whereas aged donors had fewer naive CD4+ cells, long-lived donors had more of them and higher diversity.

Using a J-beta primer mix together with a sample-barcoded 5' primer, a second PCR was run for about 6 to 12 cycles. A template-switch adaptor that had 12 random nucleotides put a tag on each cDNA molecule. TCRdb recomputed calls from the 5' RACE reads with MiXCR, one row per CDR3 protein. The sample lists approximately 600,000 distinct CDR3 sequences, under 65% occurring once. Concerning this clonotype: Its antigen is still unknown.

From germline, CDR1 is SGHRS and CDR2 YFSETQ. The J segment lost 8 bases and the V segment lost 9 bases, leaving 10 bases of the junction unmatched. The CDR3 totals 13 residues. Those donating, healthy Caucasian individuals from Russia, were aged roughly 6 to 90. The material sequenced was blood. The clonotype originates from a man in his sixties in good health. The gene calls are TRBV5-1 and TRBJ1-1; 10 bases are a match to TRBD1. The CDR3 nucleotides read TGCGCCAACAGTGACAGGGGGCGCGCGGAAGCTTTCTTT. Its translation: CANSDRGRAEAFF.